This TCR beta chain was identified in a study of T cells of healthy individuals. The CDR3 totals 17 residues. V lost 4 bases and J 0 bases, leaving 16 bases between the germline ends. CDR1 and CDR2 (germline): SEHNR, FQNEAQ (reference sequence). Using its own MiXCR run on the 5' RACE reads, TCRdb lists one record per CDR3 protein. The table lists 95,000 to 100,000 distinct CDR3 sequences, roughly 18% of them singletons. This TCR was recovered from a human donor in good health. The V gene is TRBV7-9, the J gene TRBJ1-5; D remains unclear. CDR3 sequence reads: CASSYTREPFSNQPQHF. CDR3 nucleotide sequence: TGTGCCAGCAGCTACACAAGGGAGCCTTTTAGCAATCAGCCCCAGCATTTT.